Sequencing of this T cell receptor (beta chain) was carried out in a study of T-cell memory formation after mild COVID-19. Study-wide results and caveats: The appearance of some responding clones in pre-infection memory suggested that cross-reactive memory joined.

TCRdb reanalysed the 5' RACE reads using MiXCR and keeps one entry per CDR3 protein. The sample shows more than 300,000 distinct CDR3 sequences, roughly an eighth of them seen only once. This clonotype has a handful of counts. Its antigen remains unidentified. V dropped 3 bases and J dropped 5; count of bases not matched to a gene: 4. Germline values: CDR1 SGHRS, CDR2 YFSETQ. The CDR3 is made up of 14 amino acids. The origin of this receptor is a man younger than 35 who had mild COVID-19 (a few samples of this study predate the infection). Cell type and time point are not known. Source material: PBMCs or a T cell subset sorted from them (not recorded which). J is TRBJ2-7 and V is TRBV5-1; 11 nucleotides align to TRBD1. CDR3 DNA: TGCGCCAGCAGCTGGACAGGGGGCCTCAACGAGCAGTACTTC. Its protein product is CASSWTGGLNEQYF.